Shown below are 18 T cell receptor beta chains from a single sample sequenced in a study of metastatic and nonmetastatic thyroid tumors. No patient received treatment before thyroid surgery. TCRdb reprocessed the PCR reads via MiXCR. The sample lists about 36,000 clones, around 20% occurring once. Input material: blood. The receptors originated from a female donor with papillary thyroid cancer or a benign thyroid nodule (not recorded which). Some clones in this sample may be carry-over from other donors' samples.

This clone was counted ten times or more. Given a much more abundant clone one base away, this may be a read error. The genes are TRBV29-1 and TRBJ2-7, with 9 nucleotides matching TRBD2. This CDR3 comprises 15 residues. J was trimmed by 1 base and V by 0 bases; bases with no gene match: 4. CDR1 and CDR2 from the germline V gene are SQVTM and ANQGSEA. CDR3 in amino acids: CSVEEFSGGSYEQYF. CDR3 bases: TGCAGCGTTGAAGAATTTAGCGGGGGTTCCTACGAGCAGTACTTC.

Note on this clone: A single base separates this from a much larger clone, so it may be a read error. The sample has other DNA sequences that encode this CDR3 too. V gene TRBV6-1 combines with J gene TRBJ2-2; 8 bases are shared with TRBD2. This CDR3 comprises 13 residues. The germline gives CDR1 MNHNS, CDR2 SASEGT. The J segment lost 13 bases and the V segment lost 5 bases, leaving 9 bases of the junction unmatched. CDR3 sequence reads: CASSPREDGGLFF. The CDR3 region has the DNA TGTGCCAGCAGTCCGCGGGAGGACGGCGGGCTGTTTTTT.

The CDR3 spells CASSLDPQIEQFF. The CDR3 nucleotides read TGTGCCAGCAGCTTAGATCCGCAGATTGAGCAGTTCTTC. The rearrangement uses TRBV7-2 and TRBJ2-1; D remains ambiguous. The V end lost 1 base, the J end lost 9 bases, and 10 bases lay between the germline ends. The germline CDR1 and CDR2 sequences are SGHTA and FQGNSA. The CDR3 is 13 amino acids.

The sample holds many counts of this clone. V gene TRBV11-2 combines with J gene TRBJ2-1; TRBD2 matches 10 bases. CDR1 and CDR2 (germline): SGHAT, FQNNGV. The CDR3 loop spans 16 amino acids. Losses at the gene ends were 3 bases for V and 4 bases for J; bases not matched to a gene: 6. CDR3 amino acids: CASSFPSGGPYNEQFF. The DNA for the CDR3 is TGTGCCAGCAGCTTCCCTAGCGGGGGACCTTACAATGAGCAGTTCTTC.

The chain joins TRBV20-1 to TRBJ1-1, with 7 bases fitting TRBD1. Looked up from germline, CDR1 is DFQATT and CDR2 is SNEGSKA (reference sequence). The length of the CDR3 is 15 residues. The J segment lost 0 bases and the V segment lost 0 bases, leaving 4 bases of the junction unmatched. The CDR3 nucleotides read TGCAGTGCTAGAGATCCGGGACAGATGAACACTGAAGCTTTCTTT. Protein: CSARDPGQMNTEAFF.

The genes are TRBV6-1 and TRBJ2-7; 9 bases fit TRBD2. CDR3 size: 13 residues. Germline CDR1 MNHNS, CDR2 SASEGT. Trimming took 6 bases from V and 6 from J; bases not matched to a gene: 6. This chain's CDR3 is CASSASGESEQYF. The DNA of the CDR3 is TGTGCCAGCAGCGCTAGCGGGGAAAGCGAGCAGTACTTC.

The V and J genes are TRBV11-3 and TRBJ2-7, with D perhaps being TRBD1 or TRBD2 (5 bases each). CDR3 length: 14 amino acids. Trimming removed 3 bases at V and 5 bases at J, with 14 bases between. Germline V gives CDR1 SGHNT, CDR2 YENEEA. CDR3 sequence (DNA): TGTGCCAGCAGCTTTGCAGGGAGCTTGGACGAGCAGTACTTC. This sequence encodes CASSFAGSLDEQYF. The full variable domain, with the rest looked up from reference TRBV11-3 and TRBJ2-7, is EAGVVQSPRYKIIEKKQPVAFWCNPISGHNTLYWYLQNLGQGPELLIRYENEEAVDDSQLPKDRFSAERLKGVDSTLKIQPAELGDSAVYLCASSFAGSLDEQYFGPGTRLTVT.

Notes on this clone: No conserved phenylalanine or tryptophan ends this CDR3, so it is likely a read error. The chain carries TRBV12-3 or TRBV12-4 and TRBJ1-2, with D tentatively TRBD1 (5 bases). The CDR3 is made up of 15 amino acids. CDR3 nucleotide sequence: TGTGCCAGCACCTCTCTTGGGCAGGGAACCTATCGCTACACCATC. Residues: CASTSLGQGTYRYTI.

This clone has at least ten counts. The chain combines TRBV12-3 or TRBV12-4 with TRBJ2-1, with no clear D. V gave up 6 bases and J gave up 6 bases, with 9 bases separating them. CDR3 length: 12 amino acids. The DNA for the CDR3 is TGTGCCAGCAGCTGGAGTCTCAATGAGCAGTTCTTC. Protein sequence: CASSWSLNEQFF.

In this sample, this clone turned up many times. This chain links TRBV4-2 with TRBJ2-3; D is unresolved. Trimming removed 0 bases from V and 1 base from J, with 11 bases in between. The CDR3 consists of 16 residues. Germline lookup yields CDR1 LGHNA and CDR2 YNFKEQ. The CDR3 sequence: CASSQESSPRTDTQYF. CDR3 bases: TGTGCCAGCAGCCAAGAGAGTAGCCCCCGCACAGATACGCAGTATTTT.

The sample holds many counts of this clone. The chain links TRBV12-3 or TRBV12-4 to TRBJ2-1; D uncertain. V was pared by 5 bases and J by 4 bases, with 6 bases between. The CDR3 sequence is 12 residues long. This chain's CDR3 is CASSRFYNEQFF. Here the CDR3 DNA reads TGTGCCAGCAGTCGATTTTACAATGAGCAGTTCTTC.

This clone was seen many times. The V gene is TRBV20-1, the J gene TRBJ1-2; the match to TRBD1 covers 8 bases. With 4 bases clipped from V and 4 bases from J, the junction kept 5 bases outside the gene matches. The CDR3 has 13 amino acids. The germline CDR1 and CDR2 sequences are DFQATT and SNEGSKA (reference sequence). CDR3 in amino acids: CSAKQGDGYGYTF. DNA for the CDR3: TGCAGTGCTAAACAGGGGGACGGCTATGGCTACACCTTC.

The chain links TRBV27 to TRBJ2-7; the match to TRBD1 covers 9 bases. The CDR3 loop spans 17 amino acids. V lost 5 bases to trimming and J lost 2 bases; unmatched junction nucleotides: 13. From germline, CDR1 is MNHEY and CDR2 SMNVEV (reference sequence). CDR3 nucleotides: TGTGCCAGCAGTCTTCTCCGTGGGACAGGGATTCCCTACGAGCAGTACTTC. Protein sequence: CASSLLRGTGIPYEQYF.

The CDR3 loop reads CASSLEEGIEQFF. CDR3 DNA sequence: TGTGCCAGTAGTCTGGAGGAGGGGATTGAGCAGTTCTTC. The chain joins TRBV19 to TRBJ2-1; a weak D match, TRBD2 (6 bases). CDR1 LNHDA and CDR2 SQIVND come from the germline V gene (reference sequence). The CDR3 length is 13 residues. The V gene lost 5 bases and the J gene lost 9 bases, with 14 bases spanning the gap.

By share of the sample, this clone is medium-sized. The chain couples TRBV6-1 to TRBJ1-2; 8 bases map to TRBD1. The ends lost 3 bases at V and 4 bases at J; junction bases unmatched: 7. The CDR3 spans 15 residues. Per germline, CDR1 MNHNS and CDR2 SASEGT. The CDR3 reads CASSDPGQVLYGYTF. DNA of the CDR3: TGTGCCAGCAGTGATCCGGGACAGGTCCTCTATGGCTACACCTTC.

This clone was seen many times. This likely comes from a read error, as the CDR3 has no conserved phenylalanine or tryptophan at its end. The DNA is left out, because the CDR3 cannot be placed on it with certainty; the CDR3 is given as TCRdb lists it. The CDR3 region is CASSYPPRP. V gene TRBV7-8 combines with J gene TRBJ2-5; TRBD2 reflects the table's D call only, with no check against the DNA. Looked up from germline, CDR1 is SGHVS and CDR2 is FQNEAQ. The CDR3 is 9 amino acids in total, end residues counted.

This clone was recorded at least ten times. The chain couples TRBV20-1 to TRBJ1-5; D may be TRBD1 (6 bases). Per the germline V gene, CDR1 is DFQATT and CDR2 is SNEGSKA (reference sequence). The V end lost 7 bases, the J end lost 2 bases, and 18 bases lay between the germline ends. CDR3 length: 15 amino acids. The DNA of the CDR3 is TGCAGTGATACACAGGGAGTCATGGGCAATCAGCCCCAGCATTTT. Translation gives CSDTQGVMGNQPQHF.

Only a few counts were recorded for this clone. The CDR3 sequence is CAITPFMGLIHEQYF. The CDR3 DNA sequence: TGTGCCATCACCCCTTTCATGGGCTTGATCCACGAGCAGTACTTC. This rearrangement joins TRBV10-3 to TRBJ2-7; D is unclear. Germline CDR1 reads ENHRY; CDR2 reads SYGVKD. The CDR3 spans 15 residues. The V gene lost 7 bases and the J gene lost 5 bases, with 21 bases spanning the gap.